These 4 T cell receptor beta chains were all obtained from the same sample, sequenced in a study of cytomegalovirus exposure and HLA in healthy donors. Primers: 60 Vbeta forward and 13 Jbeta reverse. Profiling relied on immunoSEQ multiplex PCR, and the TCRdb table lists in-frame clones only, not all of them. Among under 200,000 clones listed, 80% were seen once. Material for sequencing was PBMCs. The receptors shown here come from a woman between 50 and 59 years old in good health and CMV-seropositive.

CDR3 protein: CASIRDGSNQPQHF. CDR3 nucleotide sequence: TGTGCCAGCATCAGAGACGGGAGCAATCAGCCCCAGCATTTT. The chain carries TRBV7-9 and TRBJ1-5; D not resolved. Trimming stripped 7 bases from V and 1 base from J, with 11 bases between. This CDR3 has 14 amino acids. The germline V gene encodes CDR1 SEHNR and CDR2 FQNEAQ (reference sequence).

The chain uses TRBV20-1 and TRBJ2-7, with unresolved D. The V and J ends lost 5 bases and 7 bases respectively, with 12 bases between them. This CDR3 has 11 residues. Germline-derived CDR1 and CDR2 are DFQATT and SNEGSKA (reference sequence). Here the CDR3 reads CSAAQPREQYF. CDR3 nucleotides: TGCAGTGCTGCACAACCGCGGGAGCAGTACTTC.

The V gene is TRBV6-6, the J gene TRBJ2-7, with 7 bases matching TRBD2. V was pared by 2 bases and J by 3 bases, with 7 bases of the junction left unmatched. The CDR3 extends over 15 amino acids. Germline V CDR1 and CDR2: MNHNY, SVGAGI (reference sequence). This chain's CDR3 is CASSYGGTINYEQYF. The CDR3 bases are TGTGCCAGCAGTTACGGTGGGACTATTAACTACGAGCAGTACTTC.

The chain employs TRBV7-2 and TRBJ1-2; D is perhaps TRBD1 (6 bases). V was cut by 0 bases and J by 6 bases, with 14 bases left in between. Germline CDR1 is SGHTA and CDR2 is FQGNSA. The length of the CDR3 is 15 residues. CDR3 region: CASSLAAGVYNGYTF. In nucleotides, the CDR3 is TGTGCCAGCAGCTTAGCAGCAGGGGTTTATAATGGCTACACCTTC. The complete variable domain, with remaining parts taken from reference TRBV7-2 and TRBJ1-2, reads GAGVSQSPSNKVTEKGKDVELRCDPISGHTALYWYRQSLGQGLEFLIYFQGNSAPDKSGLPSDRFSAERTGGSVSTLTIQRTQQEDSAVYLCASSLAAGVYNGYTFGSGTRLTVV.